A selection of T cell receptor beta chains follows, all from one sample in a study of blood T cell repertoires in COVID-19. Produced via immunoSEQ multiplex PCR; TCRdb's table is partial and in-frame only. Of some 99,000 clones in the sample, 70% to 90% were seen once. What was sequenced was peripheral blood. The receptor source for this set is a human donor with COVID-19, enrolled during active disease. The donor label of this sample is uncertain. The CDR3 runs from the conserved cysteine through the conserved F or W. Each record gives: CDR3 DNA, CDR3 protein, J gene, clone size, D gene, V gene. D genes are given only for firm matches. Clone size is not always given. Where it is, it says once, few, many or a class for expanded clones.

TGTGCCAGCAGCCGTGGGGGGGCTGTTAACAATGAGCAGTTCTTC	CASSRGGAVNNEQFF	TRBJ2-1	.	.	TRBV28
TGTGCCAGCAGTTTAGTTTCCCGGAGGAACACTGAAGCTTTCTTT	CASSLVSRRNTEAFF	TRBJ1-1	.	.	TRBV27
TGTGCCAGCAGCTTGACTAGGAACTCTGGGGCCAACGTCCTGACTTTC	CASSLTRNSGANVLTF	TRBJ2-6	once	.	TRBV13
TGCGCCAGCAGCCTAACTAGCGGGGGGTCCGTCACGTATACGCAGTATTTT	CASSLTSGGSVTYTQYF	TRBJ2-3	.	TRBD2	TRBV4-1
TGCGCCAGCAGCCCCAGAGGGCGGTACGAGCAGTACTTC	CASSPRGRYEQYF	TRBJ2-7	.	.	TRBV4-1
TGTGCCAGTAGCCAAACCGGGGGGTCACCCCTCCACTTT	CASSQTGGSPLHF	TRBJ1-6	.	.	TRBV19
TGTGCCAGCACCCCCGGAGAGGGTCGAGGTTTCGCTGAAGCTTTCTTT	CASTPGEGRGFAEAFF	TRBJ1-1	.	.	TRBV27
TGTGCCAGCAGTGACGGGACTCTCAATCACTACACCTTC	CASSDGTLNHYTF	TRBJ1-2	.	.	TRBV25-1
TGTGCCAGCACCGCGACTAGCGCTTACAATGAGCAGTTCTTC	CASTATSAYNEQFF	TRBJ2-1	.	TRBD2	TRBV2
TGCGCCAGCAGCCCGGGACAGGAGAACCCTTACGAGCAGTACTTC	CASSPGQENPYEQYF	TRBJ2-7	.	TRBD1	TRBV5-1
TGTGCCAGTAGTGTTAGTGAGCGGGAGGTTCGACGCGGTGGGGCCAACGTCCTGACTTTC	CASSVSEREVRRGGANVLTF	TRBJ2-6	.	TRBD2	TRBV19
TGTGCCAGCATGGGCAGGCTCACTGAAGCTTTCTTT	CASMGRLTEAFF	TRBJ1-1	.	.	TRBV25-1
TGCGCCAGCAGCTTGGGTCGGGACAGGGTTTCCTCTGAAGCTTTCTTT	CASSLGRDRVSSEAFF	TRBJ1-1	.	TRBD1	TRBV5-1
TGTGCCAGCAGCAAGACAGGGGGCGAAGGTGAAAAACTGTTTTTT	CASSKTGGEGEKLFF	TRBJ1-4	.	TRBD1	TRBV7-9
TGTGCCAGCAGCTTGAGGGGACAGGGGGGTTCACCCCTCCACTTT	CASSLRGQGGSPLHF	TRBJ1-6	.	TRBD1	TRBV5-6
TGTGTTTTGGGGGCGTCGACAGATACGCAGTATTTT	CVLGASTDTQYF	TRBJ2-3	.	.	TRBV2
TGTGCCAGCTCGACAGGGTTCGCCTACAATGAGCAGTTCTTC	CASSTGFAYNEQFF	TRBJ2-1	.	TRBD1	TRBV19
TGTGCCAGCAGCCCCCGACAGGGCCTTGAAGCTTTCTTT	CASSPRQGLEAFF	TRBJ1-1	.	TRBD1	TRBV12-3/TRBV12-4
TGCGCCAGCAGCCAGCAAAGGACAGGGGACTTGTTTTCACCCCTCCACTTT	CASSQQRTGDLFSPLHF	TRBJ1-6	.	TRBD1	TRBV4-1
TGTGCCAGCAGCAGGGGGGCCGGTGTGGTTGAAGCTTTCTTT	CASSRGAGVVEAFF	TRBJ1-1	.	TRBD1	TRBV6-6
TGTGCCAGCAGTAAGGGACAGAACAATGAGCAGTTCTTC	CASSKGQNNEQFF	TRBJ2-1	.	TRBD1	TRBV2
TGTGCCAGTAGTATTTGGGGGGAAACTAATGAAAAACTGTTTTTT	CASSIWGETNEKLFF	TRBJ1-4	.	.	TRBV19
TGTGCCAGCAGCCTAAGGGGGACAGGGGGCTGGGATGAGCAGTTCTTC	CASSLRGTGGWDEQFF	TRBJ2-1	.	TRBD1	TRBV7-3
TGTGCCAGTAGTACTCAACAGAACACTGAAGCTTTCTTT	CASSTQQNTEAFF	TRBJ1-1	.	.	TRBV19